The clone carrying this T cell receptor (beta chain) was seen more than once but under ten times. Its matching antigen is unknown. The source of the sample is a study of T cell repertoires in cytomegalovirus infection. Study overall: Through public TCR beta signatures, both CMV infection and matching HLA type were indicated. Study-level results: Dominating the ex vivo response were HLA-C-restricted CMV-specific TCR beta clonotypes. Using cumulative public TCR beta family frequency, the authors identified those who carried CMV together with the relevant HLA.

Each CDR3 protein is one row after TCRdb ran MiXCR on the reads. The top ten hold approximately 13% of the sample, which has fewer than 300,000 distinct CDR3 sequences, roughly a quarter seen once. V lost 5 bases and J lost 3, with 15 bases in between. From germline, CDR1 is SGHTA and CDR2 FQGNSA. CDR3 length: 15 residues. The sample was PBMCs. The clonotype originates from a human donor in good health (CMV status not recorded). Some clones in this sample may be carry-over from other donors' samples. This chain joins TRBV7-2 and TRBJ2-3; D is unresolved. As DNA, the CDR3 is TGTGCCAGCAGCGCACAGCCAGTTTATACAGATACGCAGTATTTT. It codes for CASSAQPVYTDTQYF.